This entry is about one TCR beta chain. Its antigen is not identified. The data stem from a study of blood T cells in healthy people across ages. Study-level background: Template switching picked up about one barcoded beta molecule for each two T cells. General study findings and limits: It was not known whether donors were CMV positive (a possible confounder of expanded clonotype changes). Measured against age, TCR beta diversity per million T cells decreased in a roughly linear manner.

V gave up 5 bases and J gave up 7 bases; unmatched junction bases: 9. Germline assignment: CDR1 SEHNR and CDR2 FQNEAQ (reference sequence). This CDR3 is 14 amino acids long. The authors ran a second PCR of 7 to 11 cycles using a sample-barcoded 5' primer and a J-beta primer mix. TCRdb re-analysed the 5' RACE reads in MiXCR, keeping a single row per CDR3 protein. The data contain 1.5 million to 2 million distinct CDR3 sequences, roughly 30% of them singletons. This receptor was obtained from a woman in her twenties or thirties in good health. This chain uses TRBV7-9 with TRBJ1-1; 8 bases are shared with TRBD1. The sequenced sample consisted of blood. The CDR3 DNA reads as TGTGCCAGCAGCGCGGGGACAGGTTCGGGTGAAGCTTTCTTT. Translating gives CASSAGTGSGEAFF. The entire variable domain, with the rest obtained from reference TRBV7-9 and TRBJ1-1, is as follows: DTGVSQNPRHKITKRGQNVTFRCDPISEHNRLYWYRQTLGQGPEFLTYFQNEAQLEKSRLLSDRFSAERPKGSFSTLEIQRTEQGDSAMYLCASSAGTGSGEAFFGQGTRLTVV.